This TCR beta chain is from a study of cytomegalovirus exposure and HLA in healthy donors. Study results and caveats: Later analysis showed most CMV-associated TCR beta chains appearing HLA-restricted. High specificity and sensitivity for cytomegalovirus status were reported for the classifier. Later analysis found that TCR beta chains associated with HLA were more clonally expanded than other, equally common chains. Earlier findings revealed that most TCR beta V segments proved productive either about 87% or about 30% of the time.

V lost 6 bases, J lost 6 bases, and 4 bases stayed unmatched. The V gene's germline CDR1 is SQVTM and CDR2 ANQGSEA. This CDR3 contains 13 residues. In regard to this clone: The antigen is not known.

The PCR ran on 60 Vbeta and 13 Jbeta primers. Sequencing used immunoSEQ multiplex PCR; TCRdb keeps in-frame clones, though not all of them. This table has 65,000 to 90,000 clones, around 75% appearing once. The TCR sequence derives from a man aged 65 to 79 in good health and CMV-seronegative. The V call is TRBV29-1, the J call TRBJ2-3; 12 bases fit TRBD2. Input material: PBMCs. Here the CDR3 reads CSVEGLAGDTQYF. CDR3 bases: TGCAGCGTCGAGGGACTAGCGGGTGATACGCAGTATTTT.